One sample yielded the 24 T cell receptor beta chains listed below, sequenced in a study of T cell responses to AZD1222 COVID-19 vaccine. Sequencing was performed with immunoSEQ multiplex PCR; in TCRdb, only in-frame clones are kept and a portion is missing. The sample holds about 140,000 clones; under 95% are singletons and the top ten take 1.3% to 1.5%. The input for sequencing was peripheral blood, taken on day 0 of AZD1222 vaccination. These receptors were obtained from an adult in good health.

In this sample, this clone turned up once. The genes are TRBV12-3 or TRBV12-4 and TRBJ1-2; possibly TRBD1 for D (6 bases). The V and J ends lost 6 bases and 8 bases respectively, with 16 bases between them. The CDR3 extends over 13 amino acids. This chain's CDR3 is CASRVRGRGGYTF. CDR3 nucleotides: TGTGCCAGCAGGGTCAGGGGACGGGGCGGCTACACCTTC.

This chain connects TRBV5-4 to TRBJ1-2, with TRBD1 matching over 10 bases. Germline CDR1 and CDR2: SGHNT and YYREEE (reference sequence). The J segment lost 5 bases and the V segment lost 4 bases, leaving 2 bases of the junction unmatched. The CDR3 length is 13 residues. CDR3 coding DNA: TGTGCCAGCAGCCAGGGACAGGGGTATGGCTACACCTTC. Residues: CASSQGQGYGYTF.

The gene calls are TRBV4-2 and TRBJ2-7; 9 bases line up with TRBD2. This CDR3 contains 15 residues. Germline CDR1 is LGHNA and CDR2 is YNFKEQ. V shed 4 bases and J 6 bases; nucleotides not matched to a gene: 10. The CDR3 nucleotides read TGTGCCAGCAGCCGGGAAGCGGGAGGCAAAGGCGAGCAGTACTTC. Translated: CASSREAGGKGEQYF.

V usage is TRBV20-1 and J usage is TRBJ2-1; D possibly corresponds to TRBD2 (6 bases). The CDR3 consists of 14 residues. Germline assignment: CDR1 DFQATT and CDR2 SNEGSKA (reference sequence). V lost 3 bases, J lost 7 bases, and 16 bases lay in between. In DNA, the CDR3 is TGCAGTGCTAGTGGTGGTTGGGCGGGAAATGAGCAGTTCTTC. It specifies CSASGGWAGNEQFF.

J is TRBJ1-2 and V is TRBV10-3; TRBD1 might be the D (6 bases). The CDR3 has 12 residues. V was shortened by 10 bases and J by 4 bases, with 13 bases between the two germline ends. CDR1 and CDR2 (germline): ENHRY, SYGVKD. This CDR3 is CATLGGGYGYTF. CDR3 DNA sequence: TGTGCCACCCTAGGGGGGGGCTATGGCTACACCTTC.

The chain is built from TRBV11-3 and TRBJ2-7; tentative D call: TRBD1 (6 bases). CDR3 length equals 13 residues. The germline V and J ends were trimmed by 2 bases and 4 bases, with 9 bases remaining between them. The germline V gene has CDR1 SGHNT and CDR2 YENEEA. The CDR3 nucleotides are TGTGCCAGCAGCTTAACACAGGGTTACGAGCAGTACTTC. Protein sequence: CASSLTQGYEQYF.

The chain employs TRBV19 and TRBJ2-5; TRBD2 is a possible D gene (6 bases). CDR3 length: 15 amino acids. CDR1 and CDR2 (germline): LNHDA, SQIVND (reference sequence). V lost 2 bases, J lost 9 bases, and 19 bases lay in between. The CDR3: CASSIKEGKMFAQYF. DNA of the CDR3: TGTGCCAGTAGTATAAAGGAGGGGAAGATGTTTGCCCAGTACTTC.

J is TRBJ2-1 and V is TRBV29-1; 11 bases match TRBD2. V was pared by 4 bases and J by 8 bases, with 4 bases of the junction left unmatched. Germline V gene sequence: CDR1 SQVTM, CDR2 ANQGSEA. The CDR3 extends over 13 amino acids. The chain's CDR3 is CSVVTSGSYEQFF. The CDR3 DNA sequence: TGCAGCGTTGTTACTAGCGGGAGCTATGAGCAGTTCTTC.

The chain joins TRBV7-8 to TRBJ2-3; D gene ambiguous. Trimming removed 1 base at V and 4 bases at J, with 12 bases between. CDR3 length: 15 residues. Germline CDR1 is SGHVS and CDR2 is FQNEAQ. CDR3 DNA sequence: TGTGCCAGCAGCTTAGGACTGGCTTCCCCAGATACGCAGTATTTT. Translated, it gives CASSLGLASPDTQYF.

This clone was picked up one time. The chain has TRBV19 and TRBJ1-5, with 9 bases fitting TRBD1. The J segment lost 6 bases and the V segment lost 7 bases, leaving 10 bases of the junction unmatched. CDR1 LNHDA and CDR2 SQIVND come from the germline V gene (reference sequence). The CDR3 sequence is 15 residues long. CDR3 DNA sequence: TGTGCCAGTACCCCTGGACAGGGGTTCGGTCAGCCCCAGCATTTT. Its translation is CASTPGQGFGQPQHF.

This clone was observed a handful of times. The chain joins TRBV2 to TRBJ1-3; TRBD1 aligns across 8 bases. The V gene's germline CDR1 is SNHLY and CDR2 FYNNEI. The CDR3 is made up of 16 amino acids. Losses at the gene ends were 4 bases for V and 0 bases for J; bases not matched to a gene: 5. As DNA, the CDR3 is TGTGCCAGCAGTGGGACAGGGCACCTCTCTGGAAACACCATATATTTT. Protein sequence: CASSGTGHLSGNTIYF.

The chain combines TRBV5-1 with TRBJ2-1, with D perhaps TRBD1 or TRBD2 (5 bases each). Trimming shortened V by 4 bases and J by 4 bases, and 12 bases separated the two germline ends. The V gene's germline CDR1 is SGHRS and CDR2 YFSETQ. The CDR3 totals 14 residues. The chain's CDR3 is CASSVGDGYNEQFF. CDR3 in DNA: TGCGCCAGCAGCGTGGGGGATGGTTACAATGAGCAGTTCTTC.

The chain uses TRBV2 and TRBJ2-7, with D maybe TRBD2 (7 bases). The CDR3 extends over 12 amino acids. CDR1 SNHLY and CDR2 FYNNEI come from the germline V gene. Trimming took 8 bases from V and 3 from J, leaving 11 bases between them. This CDR3 reads CASVGGLYEQYF. The CDR3 region has the DNA TGTGCCAGCGTCGGGGGGCTCTACGAGCAGTACTTC.

The chain combines TRBV18 with TRBJ1-3; TRBD1 matches at 7 bases. The trim removed 4 bases at V and 0 bases at J, leaving 9 bases unmatched. Germline V gene data show CDR1 as KGHSH and CDR2 as LQKENI. The CDR3 contains 17 residues. CDR3 residues: CASSLAGTENSGNTIYF. The CDR3 nucleotides read TGTGCCAGCTCACTCGCCGGGACAGAAAACTCTGGAAACACCATATATTTT.

The chain carries TRBV14 and TRBJ2-3; D is uncertain. Trimming left V 2 bases short and J 3 bases short, with 12 bases between. CDR3 length equals 15 residues. Germline CDR1 is SGHDN and CDR2 is FVKESK. CDR3 sequence (DNA): TGTGCCAGCAGCCAAATATCTACCCTAACAGATACGCAGTATTTT. Protein product: CASSQISTLTDTQYF.

This clone has a handful of counts. The rearrangement links TRBV18 to TRBJ1-6; D unresolved. Germline V gives CDR1 KGHSH, CDR2 LQKENI. Trimming left V 4 bases short and J 3 bases short, with 13 bases between. This CDR3 has 16 residues. CDR3 DNA: TGTGCCAGCTCACTCTCGACGGAACGCTATAATTCACCCCTCCACTTT. Amino acid sequence: CASSLSTERYNSPLHF.

The CDR3 region has the DNA TGCGCCAGCACTTCCCGGGATAGGGTATCTGGAAACACCATATATTTT. Residues: CASTSRDRVSGNTIYF. This chain joins TRBV10-1 and TRBJ1-3; D is uncertain. CDR3 length: 16 amino acids. The V end lost 7 bases, the J end lost 1 base, and 17 bases lay between the germline ends. Germline V gene lookup returns CDR1 WNHNN and CDR2 SYGVQD (reference sequence).

The chain uses TRBV11-2 and TRBJ2-7; D is undetermined. The CDR3 length is 11 residues. Germline V lookup: CDR1 SGHAT, CDR2 FQNNGV. Trimming cost V 5 bases and J 6 bases, with 8 bases left between them. The CDR3: CASSRAAEQYF. The DNA for the CDR3 is TGTGCCAGCAGCCGGGCCGCCGAGCAGTACTTC.

This chain uses TRBV24-1 with TRBJ1-5; D may be TRBD1 (6 bases). Germline V gives CDR1 KGHDR, CDR2 SFDVKD. The CDR3 sequence is 19 residues long. Trimming removed 3 bases from V and 0 bases from J, with 20 bases in between. In DNA, the CDR3 is TGTGCCACCAGTGATCCCGGACAGCGGGGGGGATATAGCAATCAGCCCCAGCATTTT. Translating gives CATSDPGQRGGYSNQPQHF.

The V and J genes are TRBV28 and TRBJ1-2, with D unclear. CDR3 size: 11 residues. Germline V gene lookup returns CDR1 MDHEN and CDR2 SYDVKM. Trimming took 7 bases from V and 0 from J, leaving 3 bases between them. The CDR3 nucleotides read TGTGCCAGCAATTCTAACTATGGCTACACCTTC. Translating gives CASNSNYGYTF.

The chain joins TRBV19 to TRBJ2-4, with D possibly matching TRBD2 (5 bases). The V end lost 5 bases, the J end lost 3 bases, and 14 bases lay between the germline ends. The CDR3 runs to 15 residues. The germline V gene has CDR1 LNHDA and CDR2 SQIVND (reference sequence). This CDR3 is CASSSGFRGKNIQYF. As DNA, the CDR3 is TGTGCCAGTAGTTCCGGATTTCGGGGCAAAAACATTCAGTACTTC.

The chain has TRBV28 and TRBJ2-5; the match to TRBD2 covers 8 bases. The V segment lost 3 bases and the J segment 5 bases; nucleotides outside the gene matches: 14. This CDR3 comprises 17 residues. Germline V gene sequence: CDR1 MDHEN, CDR2 SYDVKM. The CDR3 protein is CASSLMRRGVFQETQYF. The CDR3 nucleotides are TGTGCCAGCAGTTTGATGAGGCGGGGGGTATTCCAGGAGACCCAGTACTTC. The entire variable domain, with the rest obtained from reference TRBV28 and TRBJ2-5, is as follows: DVKVTQSSRYLVKRTGEKVFLECVQDMDHENMFWYRQDPGLGLRLIYFSYDVKMKEKGDIPEGYSVSREKKERFSLILESASTNQTSMYLCASSLMRRGVFQETQYFGPGTRLLVL.

The chain employs TRBV3-1 (or the pseudogene TRBV3-2) and TRBJ2-3; D tentatively reads TRBD1 or TRBD2 (5 bases each). The CDR3 totals 15 residues. CDR1 and CDR2 (germline): LGHDT, YNNKEL (reference sequence). V gave up 2 bases and J gave up 5 bases, with 14 bases separating them. The CDR3 sequence is CASSQRGPRGDTQYF. The CDR3 region has the DNA TGTGCCAGCAGCCAAAGAGGGCCTAGGGGAGATACGCAGTATTTT.

The chain is built from TRBV19 and TRBJ1-1; 8 bases match TRBD1. The CDR3 sequence is 14 residues long. V shed 6 bases, J shed 4 bases, and the junction held 7 bases outside the gene matches. The germline V gene encodes CDR1 LNHDA and CDR2 SQIVND (reference sequence). DNA for the CDR3: TGTGCCAGTAGCAGACAGGGGCGGCCCACTGAAGCTTTCTTT. Translating it yields CASSRQGRPTEAFF.